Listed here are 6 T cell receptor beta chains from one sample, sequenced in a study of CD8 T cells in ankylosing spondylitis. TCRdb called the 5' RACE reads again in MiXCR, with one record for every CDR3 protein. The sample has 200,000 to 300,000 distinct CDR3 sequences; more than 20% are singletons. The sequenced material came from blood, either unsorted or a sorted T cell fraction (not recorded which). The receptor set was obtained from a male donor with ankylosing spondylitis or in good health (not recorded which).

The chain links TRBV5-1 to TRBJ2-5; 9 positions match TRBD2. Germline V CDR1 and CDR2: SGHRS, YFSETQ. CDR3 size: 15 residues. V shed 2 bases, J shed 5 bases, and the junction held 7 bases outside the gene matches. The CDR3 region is CASSFGTSSEETQYF. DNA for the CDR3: TGCGCCAGCAGCTTTGGGACTAGCAGCGAGGAGACCCAGTACTTC.

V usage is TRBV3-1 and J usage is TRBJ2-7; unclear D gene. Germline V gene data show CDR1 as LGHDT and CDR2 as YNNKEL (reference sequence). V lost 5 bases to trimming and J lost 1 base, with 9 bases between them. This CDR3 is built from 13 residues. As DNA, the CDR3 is TGTGCCAGCAGCTACGACGCGTCCTACGAGCAGTACTTC. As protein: CASSYDASYEQYF.

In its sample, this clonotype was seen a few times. This CDR3 reads CASRTTPRDSSYEQYF. The CDR3 DNA is TGTGCCAGCAGGACAACCCCCCGGGACAGCTCCTACGAGCAGTACTTC. V and J are TRBV6-1 and TRBJ2-7, with 7 nucleotides matching TRBD1. Germline V gives CDR1 MNHNS, CDR2 SASEGT. CDR3 size: 16 residues. Germline trimming cut 6 bases from V and 0 bases from J; bases unmatched to any gene: 11.

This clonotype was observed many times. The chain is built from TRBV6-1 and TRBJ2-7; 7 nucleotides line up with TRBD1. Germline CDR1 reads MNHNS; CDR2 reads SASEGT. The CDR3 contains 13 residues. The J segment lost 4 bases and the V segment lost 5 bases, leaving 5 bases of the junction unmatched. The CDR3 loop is CASSRGGGYEQYF. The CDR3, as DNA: TGTGCCAGCAGTCGAGGGGGCGGGTACGAGCAGTACTTC.

CDR3 nucleotides: TGTGCCAGCTCACCACGGGGGTTCAATCAGCCCCAGCATTTT. Amino acid sequence: CASSPRGFNQPQHF. The J gene is TRBJ1-5, the V gene TRBV18; D possibly corresponds to TRBD1 (5 bases). CDR1 is KGHSH and CDR2 is LQKENI in the germline V gene. The CDR3 is made up of 14 amino acids. V lost 1 base, J lost 3 bases, and 7 bases lay in between.

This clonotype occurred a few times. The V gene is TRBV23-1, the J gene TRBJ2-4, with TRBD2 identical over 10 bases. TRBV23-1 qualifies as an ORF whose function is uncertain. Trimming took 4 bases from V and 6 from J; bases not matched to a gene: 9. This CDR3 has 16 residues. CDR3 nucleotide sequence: TGCGCCAGCAGTCCCGGGGGACTAGCGTTCAGAAACATTCAGTACTTC. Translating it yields CASSPGGLAFRNIQYF.